These 20 T cell receptor beta chains came from one sample sequenced in a study of Graves' ophthalmopathy and Graves' hyperthyroidism. For repertoire sequencing, the TCR beta CDR3 regions were amplified from RNA transcripts. HTBI-primed first-round RT-PCR preceded second-round multiplex PCR. TCRdb fed the multiplex PCR reads into MiXCR, producing one record per CDR3 protein. The sample lists 350,000 to 400,000 distinct CDR3 sequences, approximately 15% occurring once. Sequencing was done on a sample of peripheral blood. These receptors were taken from a woman between 18 and 29 years old with stable Graves' hyperthyroidism.

The sample holds many counts of this clonotype. The V call is TRBV7-2, the J call TRBJ2-5; 12 bases map to TRBD2. This CDR3 has 16 amino acids. In germline, CDR1 is SGHTA, CDR2 FQGNSA. V lost 5 bases, J lost 5 bases, and 9 bases stayed unmatched. CDR3 coding DNA: TGTGCCAGCAGCCCGGGACTAGCGGGCCGGGGGGAGACCCAGTACTTC. Protein: CASSPGLAGRGETQYF. Supplemented by reference TRBV7-2 and TRBJ2-5, the full variable domain reads GAGVSQSPSNKVTEKGKDVELRCDPISGHTALYWYRQSLGQGLEFLIYFQGNSAPDKSGLPSDRFSAERTGGSVSTLTIQRTQQEDSAVYLCASSPGLAGRGETQYFGPGTRLLVL.

This clonotype was counted ten times or more. V and J are TRBV6-2 or TRBV6-3 and TRBJ2-7; D is undetermined. The V gene lost 5 bases and the J gene lost 2 bases, with 13 bases spanning the gap. The germline gives CDR1 MNHEY, CDR2 SVGEGT. CDR3 length equals 14 residues. CDR3 amino acids: CASSDPERAYEQYF. The CDR3, as DNA: TGTGCCAGCAGTGACCCGGAGCGAGCCTACGAGCAGTACTTC.

In this sample, this clonotype turned up many times. This rearrangement joins TRBV19 to TRBJ1-1; 8 bases are shared with TRBD1. Trimming took 5 bases from V and 5 from J; bases not matched to a gene: 4. Germline CDR1 is LNHDA and CDR2 is SQIVND (reference sequence). The CDR3 extends over 13 amino acids. In DNA, the CDR3 is TGTGCCAGTAGTGACAGGGGTGTTACTGAAGCTTTCTTT. Its translation is CASSDRGVTEAFF.

This clonotype has a count of ten or more. The genes are TRBV7-9 and TRBJ2-5, with 7 bases identical to TRBD1. This CDR3 has 16 residues. Losses at the gene ends were 5 bases for V and 3 bases for J; bases not matched to a gene: 12. CDR1 is SEHNR and CDR2 is FQNEAQ in the germline V gene (reference sequence). CDR3 nucleotide sequence: TGTGCCAGCAGCCTAATACTAGGGACAGAAAAAGAGACCCAGTACTTC. This translates into CASSLILGTEKETQYF.

The sample holds many counts of this clonotype. The chain employs TRBV9 and TRBJ2-7; TRBD1 aligns across 8 bases. The CDR3 consists of 14 residues. Trimming at V came to 2 bases and at J to 4 bases, leaving 5 bases not matched to a gene. Germline CDR1 reads SGDLS; CDR2 reads YYNGEE. The CDR3 DNA sequence: TGTGCCAGCAGCGTCGGGACAGGAGTGTACGAGCAGTACTTC. As protein: CASSVGTGVYEQYF.

This clonotype was seen many times. This chain uses TRBV5-4 with TRBJ1-2, with D tentatively TRBD1 (5 bases). V was shortened by 1 base and J by 4 bases, with 29 bases between the two germline ends. Germline-derived CDR1 and CDR2 are SGHNT and YYREEE (reference sequence). This CDR3 has 20 amino acids. The CDR3 DNA follows: TGTGCCAGCAGCTTGACTCCACCTTCTGCCCGGGGGATGGGGAGCTATGGCTACACCTTC. Protein product: CASSLTPPSARGMGSYGYTF. The full variable domain, in which reference TRBV5-4 and TRBJ1-2 provide the parts outside the CDR3, is ETGVTQSPTHLIKTRGQQVTLRCSSQSGHNTVSWYQQALGQGPQFIFQYYREEENGRGNFPPRFSGLQFPNYSSELNVNALELDDSALYLCASSLTPPSARGMGSYGYTFGSGTRLTVV.

The genes are TRBV6-1 and TRBJ1-2; 8 bases agree with TRBD1. The CDR3 sequence is 15 residues long. The germline CDR1 and CDR2 sequences are MNHNS and SASEGT. Trimming took 4 bases from V and 1 from J; bases not matched to a gene: 5. CDR3 protein: CASSAGQGLNYGYTF. The CDR3 region has the DNA TGTGCCAGCAGTGCAGGACAGGGACTTAACTATGGCTACACCTTC.

The sample holds many counts of this clonotype. The chain combines TRBV6-5 with TRBJ2-5, with 7 bases fitting TRBD2. V shed 2 bases and J 5 bases; nucleotides not matched to a gene: 8. The CDR3 runs 15 residues. In germline, CDR1 is MNHEY, CDR2 SVGAGI. CDR3 in DNA: TGTGCCAGCAGTTACCTCGGGGGAGGGAGGGAGACCCAGTACTTC. It encodes CASSYLGGGRETQYF.

This clonotype was seen repeatedly, ten times or more. The chain combines TRBV15 with TRBJ2-7, with 13 positions matching TRBD2. The CDR3 consists of 15 residues. The germline gives CDR1 LNHNV, CDR2 YYDKDF (reference sequence). The V gene end was trimmed by 5 bases and the J gene end by 5 bases; junction bases not matched to a gene: 6. CDR3 residues: CATSGTSGGVHEQYF. The CDR3 nucleotides are TGTGCCACCAGCGGCACTAGCGGGGGGGTCCACGAGCAGTACTTC.

This clonotype was detected many times. The V gene is TRBV20-1, the J gene TRBJ2-5; the D is unclear. CDR3 size: 11 residues. Germline CDR1 DFQATT, CDR2 SNEGSKA (reference sequence). Deletions cut 3 bases from V and 0 bases from J, with 2 bases between. The CDR3 DNA reads as TGCAGTGCTAGTGACCAAGAGACCCAGTACTTC. Translating gives CSASDQETQYF.

This clonotype was picked up many times. The chain combines TRBV6-2 or TRBV6-3 with TRBJ2-2, with TRBD1 identical over 9 bases. V dropped 6 bases and J dropped 1; count of bases not matched to a gene: 6. CDR1 is MNHEY, CDR2 SVGEGT, per germline. The CDR3 totals 16 residues. CDR3 region: CASSPGTGRNTGELFF. The CDR3 coding sequence is TGTGCCAGCAGCCCCGGGACAGGGAGGAACACCGGGGAGCTGTTTTTT.

The chain joins TRBV7-8 to TRBJ1-5; TRBD1 is a possible D gene (5 bases). The germline V gene encodes CDR1 SGHVS and CDR2 FQNEAQ. This CDR3 comprises 15 residues. V lost 5 bases and J 4 bases, leaving 15 bases between the germline ends. The CDR3 protein is CASSVGPGFNQPQHF. For the CDR3, the DNA is TGTGCCAGCAGCGTGGGACCGGGCTTTAATCAGCCCCAGCATTTT.

This clonotype was found many times. The chain uses TRBV19 and TRBJ2-5; D is undetermined. From germline, CDR1 is LNHDA and CDR2 SQIVND (reference sequence). Trimming took 3 bases from V and 4 from J, leaving 15 bases between them. CDR3 length: 15 residues. CDR3 bases: TGTGCCAGTAGTATGGGAAGGGTATCGACAGAGACCCAGTACTTC. This translates into CASSMGRVSTETQYF.

The sample holds a few counts of this clonotype. With a much larger clone just one base away, this may be a read error. The J gene is TRBJ2-5, the V gene TRBV7-2, with 7 positions matching TRBD1. The V gene's germline CDR1 is SGHTA and CDR2 FQGNSA. V lost 5 bases, J lost 4 bases, and 10 bases stayed unmatched. This CDR3 comprises 15 residues. CDR3 sequence (DNA): TGTGCCAGCAGCCCTCAGGCGGCAGGGGGAGAGACCCAGTACTTC. Encoded protein: CASSPQAAGGETQYF.

In its sample, this clonotype was seen a few times. V gene TRBV20-1 combines with J gene TRBJ2-1; possibly TRBD1 or TRBD2 for D (5 bases each). CDR1 is DFQATT, CDR2 SNEGSKA, per germline (reference sequence). The CDR3 runs to 15 residues. V dropped 5 bases and J dropped 3 bases, with 17 bases sitting between them. CDR3 DNA sequence: TGCAGTGCTGAGGGGCCTCTCCAGGGCTACAATGAGCAGTTCTTC. It yields the protein CSAEGPLQGYNEQFF.

In this sample, this clonotype turned up many times. This chain's CDR3 is CASSHSGGSAGTF. Here the CDR3 DNA reads TGTGCCAGCAGTCATTCCGGGGGTAGTGCCGGCACCTTC. This chain joins TRBV12-3 or TRBV12-4 and TRBJ1-2, with D tentatively TRBD1 (5 bases). The CDR3 extends over 13 amino acids. Trimming shortened V by 5 bases and J by 13 bases, and 20 bases separated the two germline ends.

This clonotype appeared many times. The chain joins TRBV18 to TRBJ2-5, with 7 bases identical to TRBD1. Losses at the gene ends were 4 bases for V and 0 bases for J; bases not matched to a gene: 8. CDR3 length: 16 amino acids. Germline CDR1 and CDR2: KGHSH and LQKENI. The CDR3 protein is CASSLDGQEYQETQYF. The CDR3 coding sequence is TGTGCCAGCTCACTTGACGGACAGGAGTACCAAGAGACCCAGTACTTC.

This clonotype has at least ten counts. The chain has TRBV6-1 and TRBJ2-5; no clear D. V lost 2 bases and J 2 bases, leaving 9 bases between the germline ends. The CDR3 loop spans 14 amino acids. Germline assignment: CDR1 MNHNS and CDR2 SASEGT. CDR3 in amino acids: CASSEFVRQETQYF. CDR3 DNA: TGTGCCAGCAGTGAATTCGTAAGACAAGAGACCCAGTACTTC.

A remark on this clonotype: Just one base apart from a much larger clone, this may be a read error. V and J are TRBV7-2 and TRBJ1-1; D remains unclear. The CDR3 length is 13 residues. Germline CDR1 and CDR2: SGHTA and FQGNSA. The CDR3 loop is CASSSQMNTEACF. CDR3 DNA sequence: TGTGCCAGCAGCTCTCAAATGAACACTGAAGCTTGCTTT.

This clonotype occurred many times. This chain connects TRBV13 to TRBJ2-7; D ambiguous. This CDR3 is 11 amino acids long. Germline CDR1 PRHDT, CDR2 FYEKMQ (reference sequence). The ends were cut back, 6 bases at V and 6 bases at J, with 9 bases in the middle. In DNA form, the CDR3 reads TGTGCCAGCAGACGTCACTCCGAGCAGTACTTC. It codes for CASRRHSEQYF.